Listed below are T cell receptor beta chains from one sample, sequenced in a study of tumor and adjacent non-tumor tissue in lung cancer. TCRdb re-analysed the multiplex PCR reads in MiXCR, keeping a single row per CDR3 protein. The sample carries 200,000 to 250,000 distinct CDR3 sequences, 60% to 75% recorded once. Sequencing was done on a sample of lung tumor tissue. The receptors were sampled from a man aged 55 to 70 with non-small cell lung cancer. The CDR3 runs from the conserved cysteine through the conserved F or W. D genes are given only for firm matches. Clone size is shown for a subset of rows, as once, few, many or a class of expanded clone.

TRBV4-3	few	TRBJ2-2	TRBD1	CASSQTDRAGELFF	TGCGCCAGCAGCCAGACGGACAGGGCCGGGGAGCTGTTTTTT
TRBV11-2	few	TRBJ2-5	.	CGSSLAPQETQYF	TGTGGCAGCAGCTTAGCCCCCCAGGAGACCCAGTACTTC
TRBV28	.	TRBJ2-7	TRBD1	CASTTPGTVYKQYF	TGTGCCAGCACCACGCCAGGGACAGTCTACAAGCAGTACTTC
TRBV11-2	.	TRBJ2-1	TRBD1	CASTLDRGDYDEQCF	TGTGCCAGCACCCTGGACAGGGGAGACTACGATGAGCAGTGCTTC
TRBV6-1	.	TRBJ2-2	TRBD2	CASSVGTSANTWVLFF	TGTGCCAGCAGCGTCGGGACTAGCGCTAACACCTGGGTGCTGTTTTTT
TRBV11-2	.	TRBJ2-7	TRBD2	CASSLAGLAGVRSSYEQYF	TGTGCCAGCAGCTTGGCGGGACTAGCGGGGGTTAGAAGCTCCTACGAGCAGTACTTC
TRBV6-5	.	TRBJ2-3	.	CASSYVTGGPRDTQYF	TGTGCCAGCAGTTACGTGACCGGGGGGCCGCGAGATACGCAGTATTTT
TRBV6-1	many	TRBJ1-1	.	CASKKGNTEAFF	TGTGCCAGCAAGAAGGGAAACACTGAAGCTTTCTTT
TRBV20-1	.	TRBJ1-4	.	CSVSPGQPEKLFF	TGCAGTGTTAGCCCAGGGCAACCCGAAAAACTGTTTTTT
TRBV20-1	.	TRBJ2-3	.	CSAMRWGLIDTQYF	TGCAGTGCTATGAGATGGGGACTCATAGATACGCAGTATTTT
TRBV6-1	.	TRBJ1-5	.	CASSRENGDKQPQHF	TGTGCCAGCTCCCGTGAAAATGGGGACAAACAGCCCCAGCATTTT
TRBV6-5	once	TRBJ2-2	.	CATQPGLGNTGELFF	TGTGCCACCCAACCGGGACTTGGGAACACCGGGGAGCTGTTTTTT
TRBV20-1	few	TRBJ2-1	TRBD2	CSAPLAGRDEQFF	TGCAGTGCTCCACTAGCGGGAAGGGATGAGCAGTTCTTC
TRBV5-8	few	TRBJ2-5	.	CASSFYSQETQYF	TGTGCCAGCAGCTTTTACAGCCAAGAGACCCAGTACTTC
TRBV20-1	few	TRBJ2-7	TRBD2	CSARAASGGSSYEQYF	TGCAGTGCTAGAGCTGCTAGCGGAGGGAGCTCCTACGAGCAGTACTTC
TRBV30	.	TRBJ2-7	.	CAWSVGGDNEQYF	TGTGCCTGGAGTGTAGGTGGGGATAACGAGCAGTACTTC
TRBV29-1	many	TRBJ2-5	TRBD1	CSVDAGQGSGETQYF	TGCAGCGTTGATGCGGGACAGGGCAGCGGGGAGACCCAGTACTTC
TRBV7-8	.	TRBJ1-5	.	CASSLSTPNNQPQHF	TGTGCCAGCAGCTTAAGCACACCGAATAATCAGCCCCAGCATTTT
TRBV6-1	.	TRBJ1-2	TRBD1	CASGEGQGANGYTF	TGTGCCAGCGGTGAAGGACAGGGTGCAAATGGCTACACCTTC
TRBV14	once	TRBJ2-7	.	CASRPRGSHEQYF	TGTGCCAGCAGACCGCGGGGCTCCCACGAGCAGTACTTC
TRBV20-1	many	TRBJ1-5	.	CSARDSNQPQHF	TGCAGTGCTAGGGATAGCAATCAGCCCCAGCATTTT
TRBV4-3	.	TRBJ2-7	TRBD1	CASSQRDRGDKQYF	TGCGCCAGCAGCCAACGGGACAGGGGGGACAAACAGTACTTC
TRBV14	.	TRBJ2-2	TRBD1	CASSPRDREAGELFF	TGTGCCAGCAGCCCACGGGACAGGGAAGCCGGGGAGCTGTTTTTT
TRBV4-3	many	TRBJ2-1	TRBD2	CASSQEGLYDEQFF	TGCGCCAGCAGCCAAGAGGGACTATATGATGAGCAGTTCTTC
TRBV5-1	.	TRBJ2-3	.	CASSVLGGTDTQYF	TGCGCCAGCAGCGTACTAGGGGGCACAGATACGCAGTATTTT
TRBV20-1	.	TRBJ2-1	TRBD2	CSARSLAGSYNDQLF	TGTAGTGCTAGATCCCTAGCGGGCTCCTACAATGATCAGTTATTC
TRBV11-3	.	TRBJ1-2	TRBD1	CANRVGQGHGYTF	TGTGCCAACAGGGTGGGACAGGGGCATGGCTACACCTTC
TRBV11-2	once	TRBJ1-6	.	CASSLECGSNLPLHF	TGTGCCAGTAGCTTAGAGTGTGGTAGTAATTTACCCCTCCACTTT
TRBV29-1	.	TRBJ1-1	.	CSGPGHLNTEAFF	TGCAGCGGCCCGGGACACCTGAACACTGAAGCTTTCTTT
TRBV20-1	.	TRBJ2-7	TRBD2	CSARASGGIAYEQNF	TGCAGTGCTAGAGCCAGCGGGGGGATAGCCTACGAGCAGAACTTT
TRBV7-8	.	TRBJ2-1	TRBD2	CASSLSSGRISYNEQFF	TGTGCCAGCAGCTTATCTAGCGGGAGGATCTCCTACAATGAGCAGTTCTTC
TRBV6-5	many	TRBJ1-6	.	CASRLTEHNSPLHF	TGTGCCAGCAGGCTGACGGAGCATAATTCACCCCTCCACTTT
TRBV4-2	.	TRBJ2-7	.	CSSSQDSNGYEQYF	TGCTCCAGTAGCCAAGATAGTAACGGCTACGAGCAGTACTTC
TRBV4-2	.	TRBJ1-1	.	CASSQDVRGPKTEAFF	TGTGCCAGCAGTCAAGATGTCCGGGGGCCGAAAACTGAAGCTTTCTTT
TRBV5-6	many	TRBJ2-7	.	CASSWGRGEQYF	TGTGCCAGCAGCTGGGGGAGGGGGGAGCAGTACTTC
TRBV11-3	.	TRBJ2-3	TRBD2	CTSSPGTIAGGPADTQYF	TGTACCAGCAGCCCCGGTACAATAGCGGGGGGGCCCGCTGATACGCAGTATTTT
TRBV7-8	.	TRBJ2-3	.	CASNSDKYRRHTDTQYF	TGTGCCAGCAACTCTGATAAGTACAGGAGGCACACAGATACACAGTATTTT
TRBV11-3	.	TRBJ2-6	TRBD2	CANSLAVTSGANVLTF	TGTGCCAACAGCCTAGCGGTGACCTCTGGGGCCAACGTCCTGACTTTC
TRBV7-8	few	TRBJ2-1	.	CASNLEAARGQFF	TGTGCCAGCAACTTAGAGGCGGCCCGGGGGCAGTTCTTC
TRBV30	.	TRBJ1-2	TRBD1	CAWSSQGGYGYTF	TGTGCCTGGAGTTCTCAGGGGGGTTATGGCTACACCTTC
TRBV6-2/TRBV6-3	once	TRBJ2-7	.	CASSYTQKLYEQYF	TGTGCCAGCAGTTACACGCAGAAGCTCTACGAACAGTACTTC
TRBV6-5	.	TRBJ2-2	.	CASRYRAAYTEELSF	TGTGCCAGCAGATACCGGGCAGCCTACACCGAGGAGCTGTCTTTT
TRBV4-2	.	TRBJ2-7	TRBD2	CASSQDTTSGTLVQYF	TGTGCCAGCAGCCAAGATACGACTAGCGGGACCCTCGTGCAGTACTTC
TRBV10-3	.	TRBJ2-1	.	CAISERASADNEQFF	TGTGCCATCAGTGAAAGGGCTAGCGCGGACAATGAGCAGTTCTTC
TRBV7-9	.	TRBJ1-2	.	CASSLDGERGYTF	TGTGCCAGCAGCTTAGACGGGGAGAGGGGCTACACCTTC
TRBV6-1	few	TRBJ1-2	.	CASSEGTESDYGYTF	TGTGCCAGCAGTGAAGGGACCGAATCAGACTATGGCTACACCTTC
TRBV4-2	.	TRBJ1-4	.	CASSRFTRTDEKLFF	TGTGCCAGCAGCCGCTTCACCCGGACAGATGAAAAACTGTTTTTT
TRBV11-3	.	TRBJ1-1	TRBD1	CAGSRSGTGSTEAFF	TGTGCCGGCAGCAGGAGCGGGACAGGGAGCACTGAAGCTTTCTTC
TRBV6-1	few	TRBJ1-1	.	CASSESGMRTEAFF	TGTGCCAGCAGTGAATCAGGGATGCGCACTGAAGCTTTCTTT
TRBV4-3	.	TRBJ2-4	TRBD2	CASSQDLAGGPVKNIQYF	TGCGCCAGCAGTCAAGATCTAGCGGGAGGGCCGGTCAAAAACATTCAGTACTTC